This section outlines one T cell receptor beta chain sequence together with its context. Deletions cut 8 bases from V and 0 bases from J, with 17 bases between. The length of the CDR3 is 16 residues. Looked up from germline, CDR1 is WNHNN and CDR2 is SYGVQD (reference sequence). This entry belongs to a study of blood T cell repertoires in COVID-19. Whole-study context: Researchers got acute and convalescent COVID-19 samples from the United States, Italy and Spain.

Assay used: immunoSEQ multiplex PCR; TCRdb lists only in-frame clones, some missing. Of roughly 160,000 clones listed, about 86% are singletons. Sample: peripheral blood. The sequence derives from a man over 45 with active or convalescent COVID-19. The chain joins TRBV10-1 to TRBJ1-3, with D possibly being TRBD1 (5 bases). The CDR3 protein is CASAGISESSGNTIYF. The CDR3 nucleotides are TGCGCCAGCGCAGGGATCAGCGAGAGCTCTGGAAACACCATATATTTT.